These 21 T cell receptor beta chains share one sample of origin, sequenced in a study of T cells after yellow fever vaccination (dated by TCRdb to the late 2010s). The sample's treatment or condition, from its label and the paper: live attenuated yellow fever vaccine strain. Library prep was done by 5' RACE. TCRdb names Illumina HiSeq 2500 as the instrument used. TCRdb itself trimmed the public reads at Q25 with fastp, ran MiXCR and retained productive beta chains. Each entry merges the rows of one CDR3 protein and shows their most common DNA and genes. For this sample there are 450,000 to 550,000 distinct CDR3 sequences; 15% to 20% appear just once. The ten largest clones take up 14% of the sample. The sample in question was PBMCs, obtained 15 days after the yellow fever booster vaccination. The origin of the receptors is a man aged 25 to 40 who received the YFV17D yellow fever vaccine.

The chain combines TRBV10-3 with TRBJ2-7, with 8 bases that match TRBD2. This CDR3 has 15 residues. Germline CDR1 ENHRY, CDR2 SYGVKD. The V gene end was trimmed by 3 bases and the J gene end by 6 bases; junction bases not matched to a gene: 10. This chain's CDR3 is CAISDPKSGGLEQYF. For the CDR3, the DNA is TGTGCCATCAGTGATCCGAAGTCGGGAGGGCTCGAGCAGTACTTC.

The V call is TRBV11-1, the J call TRBJ2-1, with TRBD2 as a possible D gene (6 bases). The germline V gene has CDR1 SGHAT and CDR2 FQDESV (reference sequence). The CDR3 is 15 residues long. The V end was cut by 5 bases, the J end by 2 bases, with 13 bases between. This CDR3 is CASSRGTSAYNEQFF. CDR3 nucleotide sequence: TGTGCCAGCAGCCGCGGGACCTCCGCCTACAATGAGCAGTTCTTC.

This clonotype was seen a few times. This rearrangement joins TRBV7-9 to TRBJ2-5; 10 bases line up with TRBD2. The CDR3 spans 16 residues. Unmatched junction bases numbered 7, after V lost 1 base and J lost 5 bases. The germline V gene has CDR1 SEHNR and CDR2 FQNEAQ (reference sequence). In DNA form, the CDR3 reads TGTGCCAGCAGCTTAGGATCCGGGACTAGCGTTGAGACCCAGTACTTC. Protein: CASSLGSGTSVETQYF.

The V call is TRBV5-1, the J call TRBJ1-1; perhaps TRBD1 as D (5 bases). Germline V CDR1 and CDR2: SGHRS, YFSETQ. The length of the CDR3 is 13 residues. V dropped 2 bases and J dropped 4 bases, with 9 bases sitting between them. DNA of the CDR3: TGCGCCAGCAGCTTAGGGGTCCCCACTGAAGCTTTCTTT. Amino acid sequence: CASSLGVPTEAFF.

The J gene is TRBJ1-2, the V gene TRBV7-2; 7 nucleotides line up with TRBD1. The CDR3 extends over 14 amino acids. Germline V gene lookup returns CDR1 SGHTA and CDR2 FQGNSA. V lost 3 bases, J lost 10 bases, and 11 bases stayed unmatched. The CDR3 spells CASSFDRDGIAYTF. The DNA of the CDR3 is TGTGCCAGCAGCTTTGACAGGGATGGGATTGCCTACACCTTC.

V gene TRBV28 combines with J gene TRBJ1-4; D remains ambiguous. The CDR3 is 13 residues long. Germline V gives CDR1 MDHEN, CDR2 SYDVKM. Deletions cut 3 bases from V and 3 bases from J, with 5 bases between. Written as DNA, the CDR3 is TGTGCCAGCAGTTTCTCTGCTAATGAAAAACTGTTTTTT. Its translation: CASSFSANEKLFF.

This clonotype appeared a few times. The V call is TRBV7-6, the J call TRBJ2-7; 7 positions match TRBD2. CDR3 length equals 14 residues. Germline V gene lookup returns CDR1 SGHVS and CDR2 FNYEAQ. Germline trimming cut 5 bases from V and 3 bases from J; bases unmatched to any gene: 7. CDR3 in amino acids: CASSASGSLYEQYF. The CDR3 bases are TGTGCCAGCAGCGCTAGCGGATCGCTCTACGAGCAGTACTTC.

This clonotype was seen a few times. The chain is built from TRBV29-1 and TRBJ2-5, with 9 bases aligning to TRBD1. Germline V gene data show CDR1 as SQVTM and CDR2 as ANQGSEA. V was pared by 6 bases and J by 5 bases, with 13 bases of the junction left unmatched. There are 15 residues in the CDR3. CDR3 bases: TGCAGCGTCGTAATCTTACAGGGGGCGGGGGAGACCCAGTACTTC. This gives the protein CSVVILQGAGETQYF.

In its sample, this clonotype was seen a few times. This chain connects TRBV9 to TRBJ2-3; D possibly corresponds to TRBD1 (6 bases). There are 16 residues in the CDR3. Per germline, CDR1 SGDLS and CDR2 YYNGEE. V was shortened by 2 bases and J by 2 bases, with 15 bases between the two germline ends. CDR3 residues: CASSVIPQGITDTQYF. The CDR3 DNA follows: TGTGCCAGCAGCGTGATCCCTCAGGGGATCACAGATACGCAGTATTTT. Combining the CDR3 with reference TRBV9 and TRBJ2-3 gives the whole variable domain DSGVTQTPKHLITATGQRVTLRCSPRSGDLSVYWYQQSLDQGLQFLIQYYNGEERAKGNILERFSAQQFPDLHSELNLSSLELGDSALYFCASSVIPQGITDTQYFGPGTRLTVL.

This clonotype was seen a few times. The chain has TRBV9 and TRBJ2-1; possible D gene TRBD2, 5 bases. V shed 0 bases and J shed 5 bases, with 12 bases lying between them. The germline V gene has CDR1 SGDLS and CDR2 YYNGEE. There are 15 residues in the CDR3. The CDR3 loop reads CASSVAGRVDNEQFF. CDR3 coding DNA: TGTGCCAGCAGCGTAGCGGGAAGGGTTGACAATGAGCAGTTCTTC.

This clonotype was detected a few times. V usage is TRBV11-2 and J usage is TRBJ2-7; 10 bases map to TRBD2. Germline V gene data show CDR1 as SGHAT and CDR2 as FQNNGV. This CDR3 is built from 14 residues. After removal of 3 bases from V and 4 bases from J, the junction contained 3 bases not matched to a gene. CDR3 residues: CASSFLAGVYEQYF. The CDR3 DNA is TGTGCCAGCAGCTTCCTAGCGGGAGTGTACGAGCAGTACTTC.

This clonotype has only a few counts. The chain uses TRBV7-2 and TRBJ2-7; 8 bases match TRBD2. Losses at the gene ends were 5 bases for V and 3 bases for J; bases not matched to a gene: 6. The CDR3 runs to 14 residues. CDR1 is SGHTA and CDR2 is FQGNSA in the germline V gene. CDR3 sequence: CASSPGLGIYEQYF. CDR3 DNA sequence: TGTGCCAGCAGCCCGGGACTAGGAATCTACGAGCAGTACTTC.

This clonotype was picked up a small number of times. The CDR3: CSAKGTINEQFF. Written as DNA, the CDR3 is TGCAGTGCCAAGGGGACTATCAATGAGCAGTTCTTC. The gene calls are TRBV20-1 and TRBJ2-1; 7 bases map to TRBD2. The CDR3 has 12 amino acids. The germline V gene has CDR1 DFQATT and CDR2 SNEGSKA (reference sequence). V was pared by 6 bases and J by 6 bases, with 5 bases of the junction left unmatched.

The table lists this clonotype with a few counts. The chain couples TRBV7-2 to TRBJ2-7, with 10 positions matching TRBD2. The V segment lost 1 base and the J segment 7 bases; nucleotides outside the gene matches: 10. Germline CDR1 reads SGHTA; CDR2 reads FQGNSA. The CDR3 consists of 16 residues. CDR3 coding DNA: TGTGCCAGCAGCTTAGGCTTCAGCGGGAGGGGACGGGAGCAGTACTTC. Amino acid sequence: CASSLGFSGRGREQYF. Using reference TRBV7-2 and TRBJ2-7 for the parts outside the CDR3, the full variable domain is GAGVSQSPSNKVTEKGKDVELRCDPISGHTALYWYRQSLGQGLEFLIYFQGNSAPDKSGLPSDRFSAERTGGSVSTLTIQRTQQEDSAVYLCASSLGFSGRGREQYFGPGTRLTVT.

This clonotype has more than one count but fewer than ten. The V call is TRBV7-8, the J call TRBJ1-5; D not certain. Germline assignment: CDR1 SGHVS and CDR2 FQNEAQ. V lost 5 bases and J 1 base, leaving 15 bases between the germline ends. The CDR3 extends over 16 amino acids. CDR3 region: CASSALLLVSNQPQHF. The DNA for the CDR3 is TGTGCCAGCAGCGCCTTGCTTTTGGTGAGCAATCAGCCCCAGCATTTT.

CDR3 region: CASSPRWGTGGQETQYF. CDR3 DNA: TGTGCCAGCAGCCCACGCTGGGGGACAGGGGGCCAAGAGACCCAGTACTTC. The chain is built from TRBV7-2 and TRBJ2-5; TRBD1 agrees at 11 bases. J was trimmed by 1 base and V by 5 bases; bases with no gene match: 9. CDR1 is SGHTA, CDR2 FQGNSA, per germline. The CDR3 has 17 amino acids.

A few counts support this clonotype. The V call is TRBV20-1, the J call TRBJ2-7, with TRBD2 matching over 12 bases. The CDR3 is 15 amino acids. The germline CDR1 and CDR2 sequences are DFQATT and SNEGSKA (reference sequence). V trimming: 5 bases; J trimming: 2 bases; junction bases outside the gene matches: 7. This chain's CDR3 is CSAASGLAGTYEQYF. The CDR3, as DNA: TGCAGTGCTGCCTCCGGACTAGCGGGAACCTACGAGCAGTACTTC.

The chain recombines TRBV6-2 or TRBV6-3 with TRBJ2-5; no reliable D call. V lost 5 bases and J 7 bases, leaving 8 bases between the germline ends. CDR3 length: 11 residues. Germline V gene sequence: CDR1 MNHEY, CDR2 SVGEGT. CDR3 nucleotides: TGTGCCAGCAGTGGCGTAGGGACCCAGTACTTC. Protein sequence: CASSGVGTQYF.

The V call is TRBV5-5, the J call TRBJ2-1; 7 bases are a match to TRBD1. CDR3 length: 14 amino acids. The germline gives CDR1 SGHKS, CDR2 YYEKEE (reference sequence). With V trimmed by 6 bases and J by 4 bases, 7 bases remained unmatched. CDR3 in amino acids: CASTSGQRYNEQFF. For the CDR3, the DNA is TGTGCCAGCACCTCGGGACAGAGATACAATGAGCAGTTCTTC.

This clonotype showed up many times. The V call is TRBV27, the J call TRBJ2-2; TRBD2 agrees at 7 bases. This CDR3 is built from 14 residues. Trimming cost V 2 bases and J 4 bases; bases outside gene matches: 1. Per germline, CDR1 MNHEY and CDR2 SMNVEV (reference sequence). CDR3 sequence reads: CASSLGTTTGELFF. The CDR3 coding sequence is TGTGCCAGCAGTTTAGGGACTACCACCGGGGAGCTGTTTTTT.

This clonotype was detected only a few times. The DNA for the CDR3 is TGCGCCAGCAGCTTCGCTAGCGGGAATAAAGTCGGGGAGCTGTTTTTT. Its protein product is CASSFASGNKVGELFF. The rearrangement uses TRBV5-1 and TRBJ2-2; 9 nucleotides line up with TRBD2. Germline-derived CDR1 and CDR2 are SGHRS and YFSETQ. The CDR3 has 16 amino acids. J was trimmed by 7 bases and V by 2 bases; bases with no gene match: 9.